This TCR beta chain came from a study of blood T cells in healthy people across ages. The CDR3 consists of 15 residues. Germline loops: CDR1 SGHRS, CDR2 YFSETQ. Trimming cost V 4 bases and J 3 bases, with 17 bases left between them. This clonotype was picked up a small number of times. With a J-beta primer mix and a sample-barcoded 5' primer, a second PCR ran about 7 to 12 cycles. TCRdb re-analysed the 5' RACE reads in MiXCR, keeping a single row per CDR3 protein. Here the sample spans 1.5 million to 2 million distinct CDR3 sequences, roughly 27% being singletons. V and J are TRBV5-1 and TRBJ2-7, with D perhaps matching TRBD1 or TRBD2 (7 bases each). The sample consisted of blood. The receptor was isolated from a woman in her twenties or thirties in good health. The CDR3 protein is CASSPPGGGGYEQYF. In DNA, the CDR3 is TGCGCCAGCAGCCCCCCAGGGGGGGGAGGCTACGAGCAGTACTTC.